The source of this T cell receptor beta chain is a study of cytomegalovirus exposure and HLA in healthy donors. The study's findings and limits: A later analysis linked a missense DCLRE1C variant to TCR beta V- and J-gene trimming. The classifier reportedly diagnosed cytomegalovirus status with high specificity and sensitivity. The availability of immune exposure information extended only to CMV serostatus.

As regards this clone: Its antigen remains unknown.

Trimming shortened V by 5 bases and J by 2 bases, and 3 bases separated the two germline ends. Germline loops: CDR1 SGHVS, CDR2 FNYEAQ. The CDR3 runs 12 residues. Each of the donors was a healthy bone marrow donor. Vbeta (60) and Jbeta (13) primers were used in the PCR. Sequencing used immunoSEQ multiplex PCR; TCRdb keeps in-frame clones, though not all of them. The repertoire holds about 140,000 clones, with approximately 80% as singletons. The sequencing input was PBMCs. V is TRBV7-6 and J is TRBJ2-2; no definite D call. This clonotype originated in a woman aged 40-49 years in good health and CMV-seronegative. The CDR3 DNA reads as TGTGCCAGCAGCCCTAACACCGGGGAGCTGTTTTTT. Translation gives CASSPNTGELFF. Complete variable domain (other parts from reference TRBV7-6 and TRBJ2-2): GAGVSQSPRYKVTKRGQDVALRCDPISGHVSLYWYRQALGQGPEFLTYFNYEAQQDKSGLPNDRFSAERPEGSISTLTIQRTEQRDSAMYRCASSPNTGELFFGEGSRLTVL.